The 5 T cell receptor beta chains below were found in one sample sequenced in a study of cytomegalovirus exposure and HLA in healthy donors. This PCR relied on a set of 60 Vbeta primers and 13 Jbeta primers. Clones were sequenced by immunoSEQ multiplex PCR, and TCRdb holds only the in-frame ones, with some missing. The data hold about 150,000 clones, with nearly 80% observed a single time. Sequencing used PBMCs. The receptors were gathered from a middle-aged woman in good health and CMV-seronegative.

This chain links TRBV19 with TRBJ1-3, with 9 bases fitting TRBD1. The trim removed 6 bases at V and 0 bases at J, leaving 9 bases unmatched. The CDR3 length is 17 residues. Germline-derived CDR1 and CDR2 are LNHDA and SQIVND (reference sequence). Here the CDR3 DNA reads TGTGCCAGTAGAATCGGACAGGGGAAAAACTCTGGAAACACCATATATTTT. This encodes CASRIGQGKNSGNTIYF.

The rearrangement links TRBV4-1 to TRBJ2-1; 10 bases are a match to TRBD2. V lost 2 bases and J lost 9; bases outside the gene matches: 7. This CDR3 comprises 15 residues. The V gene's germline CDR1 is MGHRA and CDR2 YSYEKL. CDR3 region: CASSQPAGGLLEQFF. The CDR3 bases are TGCGCCAGCAGCCAACCAGCGGGGGGGCTTCTTGAGCAGTTCTTC.

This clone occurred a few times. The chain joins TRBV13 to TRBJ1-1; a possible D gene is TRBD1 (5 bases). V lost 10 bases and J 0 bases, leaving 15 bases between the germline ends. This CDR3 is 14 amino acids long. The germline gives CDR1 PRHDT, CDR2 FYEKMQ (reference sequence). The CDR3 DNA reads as TGTGCCATGCGGCGGGGGGGGGTGAACACTGAAGCTTTCTTT. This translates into CAMRRGGVNTEAFF.

The CDR3 sequence: CASSLTLQGEQFF. The CDR3 coding sequence is TGTGCCAGCTCACTAACACTACAGGGGGAGCAGTTCTTC. This chain joins TRBV18 and TRBJ2-1; the match to TRBD1 covers 7 bases. V gave up 4 bases and J gave up 10 bases; unmatched junction bases: 7. Germline lookup yields CDR1 KGHSH and CDR2 LQKENI. CDR3 length equals 13 residues.

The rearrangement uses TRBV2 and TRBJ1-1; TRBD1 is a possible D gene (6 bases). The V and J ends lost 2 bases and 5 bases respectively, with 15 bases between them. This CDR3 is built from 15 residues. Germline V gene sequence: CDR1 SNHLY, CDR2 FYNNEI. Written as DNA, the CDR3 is TGTGCCAGCAGTGAAAGCCGTCTCAGGGGTACTGAAGCTTTCTTT. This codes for CASSESRLRGTEAFF. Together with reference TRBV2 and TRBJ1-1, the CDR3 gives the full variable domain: EPEVTQTPSHQVTQMGQEVILRCVPISNHLYFYWYRQILGQKVEFLVSFYNNEISEKSEIFDDQFSVERPDGSNFTLKIRSTKLEDSAMYFCASSESRLRGTEAFFGQGTRLTVV.